This TCR beta chain was identified during a study of cytomegalovirus exposure and HLA in healthy donors. This CDR3 is built from 13 residues. Germline loops: CDR1 KGHSH, CDR2 LQKENI. The V and J ends lost 2 bases and 10 bases respectively, with 14 bases between them. The PCR ran on 60 Vbeta and 13 Jbeta primers. Some clones are missing from TCRdb's copy, which holds only in-frame ones; the method was immunoSEQ multiplex PCR. This repertoire shows about 160,000 clones, 65% to 70% found once; its top ten account for roughly 4.1%. Concerning this clone itself: The target antigen is unknown.

Study results and caveats: Common viral pathogens seemed, in a later analysis, to connect with several of the most significant clusters.

The origin of this receptor is a woman younger than 35 in good health and CMV-seropositive. The sample comprised PBMCs. V and J are TRBV18 and TRBJ1-1; D remains ambiguous. This CDR3 reads CASSPKTLGSAFF. As DNA, the CDR3 is TGTGCCAGCTCACCAAAGACACTTGGGTCAGCTTTCTTT.